This T cell receptor beta chain was recovered during a study of blood T cell repertoires in COVID-19. Everyone who took part was roughly 18 to 90 years old, and they came from 24 US areas. Sequencing was performed with immunoSEQ multiplex PCR; in TCRdb, only in-frame clones are kept and a portion is missing. The sample lists fewer than 350,000 clones; roughly 87% were seen once. Trimming took 2 bases from V and 0 from J, leaving 20 bases between them. There are 18 residues in the CDR3. Germline-derived CDR1 and CDR2 are SGHTS and YDEGEE. The sample was PBMCs or T cells enriched from blood (not recorded which). J is TRBJ1-2 and V is TRBV5-8; D not resolved. This receptor was taken from a woman in her 30s who had recovered from COVID-19. CDR3 loop: CASSFGLSFLDTNYGYTF. The CDR3 DNA is TGTGCCAGCAGCTTTGGGCTTTCCTTCCTTGATACTAACTATGGCTACACCTTC.